Detailed here is one T cell receptor beta chain. The antigen is undetermined. Libraries were prepared by immunoSEQ multiplex PCR; TCRdb keeps only in-frame clonotypes and omits some of them. The repertoire holds roughly 150,000 clones, with approximately 90% as singletons. This entry comes from a study of T cell responses to AZD1222 COVID-19 vaccine. Study context: Pooling was applied to second doses at about 4 or about 12 weeks.

Study-level results: Baseline seropositivity characterized only a handful of AZD1222 recipients. Repertoire samples came only from after the peak T cell response.

Sequencing was performed on peripheral blood, taken on day 0 of AZD1222 vaccination. The source is an adult in good health.

CDR3 sequence reads: CASEGFEKLFF. The CDR3 DNA is TGTGCCAGTGAGGGGTTTGAAAAACTGTTTTTT. The chain links TRBV19 to TRBJ1-4; D possibly corresponds to TRBD1 (5 bases). The CDR3 has 11 residues. Germline V lookup: CDR1 LNHDA, CDR2 SQIVND (reference sequence). V was shortened by 8 bases and J by 7 bases, with 8 bases between the two germline ends.